The present T cell receptor beta chain was sequenced within a study of cytomegalovirus exposure and HLA in healthy donors. This CDR3 has 15 residues. Germline-derived CDR1 and CDR2 are LNHDA and SQIVND (reference sequence). V was clipped by 4 bases and J by 6 bases, with 16 bases between them. This clone was recorded only once. The target antigen is unknown. Healthy bone marrow donors formed the donor group. General study points: Other equally common chains were less clonally expanded than HLA-associated TCR beta chains, a later analysis showed. Specificity of three CMV-associated chains for CMV antigens was verified in vitro. In a later analysis, an Asian-associated ancestry cluster reportedly showed fewer N-insertions than the roughly 730-donor mean.

The PCR made use of 60 Vbeta and 13 Jbeta primers. Profiling relied on immunoSEQ multiplex PCR, and the TCRdb table lists in-frame clones only, not all of them. The sample shows around 120,000 clones, about two thirds of them seen only once. The receptor was isolated from a human donor in good health. Sequencing used PBMCs. The rearrangement links TRBV19 to TRBJ2-1, with D hard to call. CDR3 sequence reads: CASSRGASSPNEQFF. DNA for the CDR3: TGTGCCAGTAGTAGAGGAGCCAGTTCCCCCAATGAGCAGTTCTTC.